This T cell receptor beta chain was identified in a study of shared clonotypes between healthy human individuals. The repertoire was sequenced with immunoSEQ multiplex PCR; TCRdb's copy has only in-frame clones and lacks some. This sample has 2,500,000 or so clones, with approximately 94% found just once. The CDR3 runs 15 residues. V was pared by 0 bases and J by 2 bases, with 4 bases of the junction left unmatched. The germline V gene encodes CDR1 MNHEY and CDR2 SVGAGI. In the case of this clone: This sample also contains other DNA sequences that code for the same CDR3.

The TCR originated in a man aged 18-30 years in good health. This rearrangement joins TRBV6-5 to TRBJ2-7, with TRBD1 identical over 7 bases. The sequencing input was naive CD4+ T cells sorted from blood. Subset given: CD45RA+ positively selected. The CDR3 nucleotides read TGTGCCAGCAGTTACTCAGGCCAGGGGGCCTACGAGCAGTACTTC. This encodes CASSYSGQGAYEQYF.